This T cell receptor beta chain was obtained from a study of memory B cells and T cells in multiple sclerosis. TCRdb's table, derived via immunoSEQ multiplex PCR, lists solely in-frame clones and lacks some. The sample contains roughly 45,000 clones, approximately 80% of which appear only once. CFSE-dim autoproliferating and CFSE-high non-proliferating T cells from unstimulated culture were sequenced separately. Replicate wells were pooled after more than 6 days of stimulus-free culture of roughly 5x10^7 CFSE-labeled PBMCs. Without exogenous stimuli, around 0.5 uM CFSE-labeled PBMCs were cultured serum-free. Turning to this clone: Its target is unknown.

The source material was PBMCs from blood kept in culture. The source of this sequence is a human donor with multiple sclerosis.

CDR3 region: CASSGEGTYNEQFF. CDR3 sequence (DNA): TGTGCCAGCAGTGGGGAGGGAACCTACAATGAGCAGTTCTTC. V and J are TRBV7-2 and TRBJ2-1, with 7 nucleotides matching TRBD2. Germline CDR1 and CDR2: SGHTA and FQGNSA. Losses at the gene ends were 6 bases for V and 2 bases for J; bases not matched to a gene: 4. This CDR3 comprises 14 residues.